The clone carrying this TCR beta chain was counted between two and nine times. The sample is drawn from a study of CD8+ T cells in alopecia areata. On the study more broadly: In an open-label trial, patients got 5 to 10 mg tofacitinib twice daily.

CDR1 SEHNR and CDR2 FQNEAQ come from the germline V gene (reference sequence). This CDR3 comprises 13 residues. V was trimmed by 6 bases and J by 0 bases, leaving 9 bases between them. Extraction of RNA preceded its reverse transcription into cDNA, which served as the sequencing template. The assay was immunoSEQ multiplex PCR, and TCRdb's table has in-frame clones only and misses some. This sample has approximately 140,000 clones, with approximately 90% found just once. Noted treatment: oral pan-JAK inhibitor, 5-10 mg twice daily. The receptor's source is a human donor with alopecia areata. The material sequenced was CD8+ T cells sorted from blood, taken at week 4, from a patient treated with tofacitinib. The V and J genes are TRBV7-9 and TRBJ2-7, with D unresolved. For the CDR3, the DNA is TGTGCCAGCAGTGGACCCAGCTCCTACGAGCAGTACTTC. Encoded protein: CASSGPSSYEQYF.